This entry lists 8 T cell receptor beta chains sequenced from one sample in a study of post-analysis software for immune sequencing data (dated by TCRdb to the mid-2010s). What these receptors recognize is not known. The method was PCR. Sequenced on an Illumina HiSeq 2500. To reduce PCR and sequencing biases, unique molecular identifiers were built into the TCR beta cDNA libraries. TCRdb took the public reads, trimmed them with fastp at Q25, ran MiXCR for clone calling and kept in-frame beta chains. Each record represents a unique CDR3 protein, reported with the most common genes and DNA among its rows. This sample is represented by roughly 580,000 distinct CDR3 sequences; about 40% of them were singletons. Under 2% of the sample comes from the top ten. Findings and caveats that apply to the study as a whole: About 5 TRBV segments, including TRBV5-6, TRBV5-1 and TRBV20-1, were significantly more frequent in patients than controls.

The sample taken for sequencing was blood. The source of these receptors is a girl aged 10-17 years with multiple sclerosis.

This rearrangement joins TRBV5-1 to TRBJ2-6, with a weak D call TRBD1 (6 bases). Trimming removed 0 bases at V and 0 bases at J, with 16 bases between. This CDR3 has 19 amino acids. Germline loops: CDR1 SGHRS, CDR2 YFSETQ. CDR3 bases: TGCGCCAGCAGCTTGGGTCGACAGGACGTTTTCTCTGGGGCCAACGTCCTGACTTTC. Encoded protein: CASSLGRQDVFSGANVLTF.

J is TRBJ2-3 and V is TRBV7-2; 7 bases are shared with TRBD2. This CDR3 is 12 amino acids long. Germline trimming cut 11 bases from V and 4 bases from J; bases unmatched to any gene: 6. Germline CDR1 reads SGHTA; CDR2 reads FQGNSA. CDR3 region: CASGREPDTQYF. As DNA, the CDR3 is TGTGCCTCGGGGCGGGAGCCAGATACGCAGTATTTT.

V is TRBV27 and J is TRBJ2-1; the D is unclear. The germline gives CDR1 MNHEY, CDR2 SMNVEV (reference sequence). This CDR3 is built from 15 residues. Trimming cost V 2 bases and J 3 bases, with 11 bases left between them. Here the CDR3 DNA reads TGTGCCAGCAGTTTAATGGCCGGGTACTACAATGAGCAGTTCTTC. This gives the protein CASSLMAGYYNEQFF.

This clonotype was observed a few times. The gene calls are TRBV12-3 or TRBV12-4 and TRBJ2-7; D is ambiguous. Near its end, the DNA agrees better with TRBJ2-5, so the J call may be wrong. CDR3 length: 14 residues. The DNA for the CDR3 is TGTGCCAGCAGTTTCGGGCAGGCAAAAGAGACCCAGTACTTC. It specifies CASSFGQAKETQYF.

With respect to this clonotype: Germline is not matched at one junction end, which may reflect a read error. The chain is built from TRBV5-1 and TRBJ2-4, with 12 bases that match TRBD2. The germline V gene encodes CDR1 SGHRS and CDR2 YFSETQ. There are 17 residues in the CDR3. CDR3 in amino acids: CASSLLAGGLAENIQYF. The CDR3 region has the DNA TGCGCCAGCAGCTTGCTAGCGGGGGGGCTAGCCGAAAACATTCAGTACTTC.

The chain uses TRBV5-1 and TRBJ2-7; 7 bases line up with TRBD1. The ends lost 8 bases at V and 9 bases at J; junction bases unmatched: 2. The CDR3 runs to 9 residues. Germline assignment: CDR1 SGHRS and CDR2 YFSETQ. DNA of the CDR3: TGCGCCAGGAGGGGGCCGCAGTACTTC. It specifies CARRGPQYF.

This clonotype was recorded a few times. The chain joins TRBV12-3 or TRBV12-4 to TRBJ1-2; D gene unclear. This CDR3 has 12 residues. Trimming took off 2 bases at V and 7 bases at J, with 8 bases between the two ends. CDR3 sequence (DNA): TGTGCCAGCAGTTTAACGTCGCGTGGCTACACCTTC. Amino acids: CASSLTSRGYTF.

The chain joins TRBV20-1 to TRBJ1-2; maybe TRBD1 (5 bases). This CDR3 is built from 13 residues. The germline V gene has CDR1 DFQATT and CDR2 SNEGSKA (reference sequence). V gave up 0 bases and J gave up 3 bases, with 8 bases separating them. The CDR3 DNA reads TGCAGTGCTAGAGATGGGGCTGACTATGGCTACACCTTC. Protein sequence: CSARDGADYGYTF.